This T cell receptor beta chain originates from a study of blood T cell repertoires in COVID-19. Turning to the study itself: T cells, B-cell-depleted T cells, or PBMCs provided the cDNA or gDNA that served as material.

This clone was counted between two and nine times. Trimming took 3 bases from V and 1 from J; bases not matched to a gene: 8. Germline loops: CDR1 SGDLS, CDR2 YYNGEE. The CDR3 is made up of 17 amino acids. Adults between roughly 18 and 95 years of age took part from 24 US areas. Recovered status applied to Cohort 3 donors who had two consecutive negative PCRs. It also applied to those with clearance or with symptom resolution. TCRdb's copy holds only in-frame clones and misses some; the assay was immunoSEQ multiplex PCR. The sample yields fewer than 500,000 clones, 70% to 90% seen once. This clonotype originated in a man aged 30-40 years who had recovered from COVID-19. Sequencing was carried out using PBMCs or T cells enriched from blood (not recorded which). V is TRBV9 and J is TRBJ1-5, with 9 bases that match TRBD1. In DNA, the CDR3 is TGTGCCAGCAGCGAGGGGACAGGGAGATGGAGCAATCAGCCCCAGCATTTT. Translation gives CASSEGTGRWSNQPQHF.